These T cell receptor beta chains were read from a single sample in a study of OX40 agonist ivuxolimab in advanced cancers. Repertoires were generated with immunoSEQ multiplex PCR, while TCRdb's copy carries only in-frame clones and drops some. The sample contains roughly 92,000 clones, 92% of which appear only once. The sequencing used CD4+ or CD8+ T cells sorted from blood, collected in a trial of the OX40 agonist ivuxolimab. These receptors were obtained from an adult with an advanced solid tumor such as melanoma, head and neck, liver or kidney cancer. The CDR3 runs from the conserved cysteine through the conserved F or W. The order of the fields is V gene, J gene, clone size, CDR3 protein. The size entry is marked missing in some rows and otherwise reads once, few, many or a size class.

v_gene: TRBV2
j_gene: TRBJ1-1
abundance: few
CDR3aa: CASSPGFEAFF

v_gene: TRBV10-1
j_gene: TRBJ1-2
abundance: .
CDR3aa: CASSGDRNYGYTF

v_gene: TRBV9
j_gene: TRBJ2-1
abundance: .
CDR3aa: CASSVDPDGRPNEQFF

v_gene: TRBV13
j_gene: TRBJ2-1
abundance: .
CDR3aa: CASSAWGQGSYNEQFF

v_gene: TRBV27
j_gene: TRBJ2-7
abundance: .
CDR3aa: CASSHSHEQYF

v_gene: TRBV6-1
j_gene: TRBJ1-2
abundance: .
CDR3aa: CAGGTGQGNYGYTF

v_gene: TRBV7-8
j_gene: TRBJ2-7
abundance: .
CDR3aa: CASSLGTSEAPYEQYF

v_gene: TRBV29-1
j_gene: TRBJ1-1
abundance: .
CDR3aa: CSVDRGGVNTEAFF

v_gene: TRBV7-2
j_gene: TRBJ1-6
abundance: .
CDR3aa: CASSLFPERNSPLHF

v_gene: TRBV4-1
j_gene: TRBJ2-1
abundance: .
CDR3aa: CASSQEESGAFNEQFF

v_gene: TRBV6-6
j_gene: TRBJ1-2
abundance: once
CDR3aa: CASRIDRAIPGYTF

v_gene: TRBV21-1
j_gene: TRBJ1-5
abundance: few
CDR3aa: CASSMLQVLANQPQHF

v_gene: TRBV27
j_gene: TRBJ1-1
abundance: .
CDR3aa: CASSLGAGTEAFF

v_gene: TRBV28
j_gene: TRBJ2-7
abundance: .
CDR3aa: CASRFRPYEQYF

v_gene: TRBV19
j_gene: TRBJ1-2
abundance: .
CDR3aa: CASSSPGHLIDYGYTF

v_gene: TRBV27
j_gene: TRBJ2-7
abundance: .
CDR3aa: CASSLGGDFSYEQYF

v_gene: TRBV27
j_gene: TRBJ2-1
abundance: .
CDR3aa: CASSLKNSEGYNEQFF

v_gene: TRBV27
j_gene: TRBJ1-5
abundance: .
CDR3aa: CASSQGHGQPQHF

v_gene: TRBV9
j_gene: TRBJ1-2
abundance: .
CDR3aa: CASSPPIDYGYTF

v_gene: TRBV19
j_gene: TRBJ2-7
abundance: .
CDR3aa: CASSIGGLLRGSNEQYF

v_gene: TRBV28
j_gene: TRBJ2-1
abundance: .
CDR3aa: CASSPPGARPYNEQFF

v_gene: TRBV27
j_gene: TRBJ2-7
abundance: .
CDR3aa: CASSKGVGYEQYF

v_gene: TRBV11-2
j_gene: TRBJ2-7
abundance: .
CDR3aa: CASSRTSGTGDEQYF

v_gene: TRBV7-6
j_gene: TRBJ2-2
abundance: .
CDR3aa: CASSSTGELFF

v_gene: TRBV5-1
j_gene: TRBJ2-3
abundance: .
CDR3aa: CASKVATDTQYF

v_gene: TRBV5-6
j_gene: TRBJ2-3
abundance: .
CDR3aa: CASSLVTSGGFGTDTQYF

v_gene: TRBV13
j_gene: TRBJ2-1
abundance: .
CDR3aa: CASSLRLAAPSEQFF

v_gene: TRBV4-1
j_gene: TRBJ1-5
abundance: .
CDR3aa: CASSQDQGSYSNQPQHF

v_gene: TRBV5-5
j_gene: TRBJ1-2
abundance: .
CDR3aa: CASSFHPGGGDGYTF

v_gene: TRBV4-1
j_gene: TRBJ2-1
abundance: .
CDR3aa: CASSQSPRVVQMGDEQFF

v_gene: TRBV4-2
j_gene: TRBJ2-7
abundance: .
CDR3aa: CASSQATSGNPPYEQYF

v_gene: TRBV9
j_gene: TRBJ1-2
abundance: .
CDR3aa: CASSVGGQGRTNYGYTF

v_gene: TRBV6-5
j_gene: TRBJ2-1
abundance: .
CDR3aa: CASSFHRDYEQFF

v_gene: TRBV6-5
j_gene: TRBJ2-1
abundance: .
CDR3aa: CASSSNVGEQFF

v_gene: TRBV7-6
j_gene: TRBJ2-1
abundance: .
CDR3aa: CASSLAGAYNEQFF

v_gene: TRBV19
j_gene: TRBJ2-7
abundance: .
CDR3aa: CASSIRDSYEQYF

v_gene: TRBV6-5
j_gene: TRBJ2-5
abundance: .
CDR3aa: CASSYSWSVQETQYF

v_gene: TRBV5-6
j_gene: TRBJ2-7
abundance: .
CDR3aa: CASSLEGEAYEQYF

v_gene: TRBV4-1
j_gene: TRBJ2-7
abundance: .
CDR3aa: CASSQDSYGSYEQYF

v_gene: TRBV4-3
j_gene: TRBJ2-3
abundance: .
CDR3aa: CASSQKRHASTDTQYF

v_gene: TRBV5-6
j_gene: TRBJ2-7
abundance: .
CDR3aa: CASSLELAGLSYEQYF